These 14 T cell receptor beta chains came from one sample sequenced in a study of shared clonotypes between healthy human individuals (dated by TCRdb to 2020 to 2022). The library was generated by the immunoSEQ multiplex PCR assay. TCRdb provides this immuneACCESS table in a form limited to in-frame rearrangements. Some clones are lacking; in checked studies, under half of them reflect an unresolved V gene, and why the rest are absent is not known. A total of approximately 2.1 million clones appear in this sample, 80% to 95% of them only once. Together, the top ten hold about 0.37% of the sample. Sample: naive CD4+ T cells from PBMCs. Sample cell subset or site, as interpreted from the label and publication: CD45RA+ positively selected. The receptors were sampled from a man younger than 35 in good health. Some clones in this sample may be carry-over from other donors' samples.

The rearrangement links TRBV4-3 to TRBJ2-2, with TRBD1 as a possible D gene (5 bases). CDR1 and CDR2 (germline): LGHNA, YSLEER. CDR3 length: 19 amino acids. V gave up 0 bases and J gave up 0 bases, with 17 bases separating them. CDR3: CASSQDLVRRTTNTGELFF. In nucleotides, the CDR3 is TGCGCCAGCAGCCAAGATCTGGTCCGTCGGACAACGAACACCGGGGAGCTGTTTTTT.

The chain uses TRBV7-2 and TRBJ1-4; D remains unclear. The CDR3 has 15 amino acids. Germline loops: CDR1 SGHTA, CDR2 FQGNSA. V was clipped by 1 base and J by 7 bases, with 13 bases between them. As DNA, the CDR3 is TGTGCCAGCAGCTTAGGCTCGGGAACGGGTGAAAAACTGTTTTTT. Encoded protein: CASSLGSGTGEKLFF.

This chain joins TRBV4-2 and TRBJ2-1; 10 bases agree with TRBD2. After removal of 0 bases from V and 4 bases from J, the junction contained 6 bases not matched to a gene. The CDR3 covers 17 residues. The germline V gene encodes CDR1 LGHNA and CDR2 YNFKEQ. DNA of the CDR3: TGTGCCAGCAGCCAAGATTGGGCTAGCGGGGGATACAATGAGCAGTTCTTC. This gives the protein CASSQDWASGGYNEQFF.

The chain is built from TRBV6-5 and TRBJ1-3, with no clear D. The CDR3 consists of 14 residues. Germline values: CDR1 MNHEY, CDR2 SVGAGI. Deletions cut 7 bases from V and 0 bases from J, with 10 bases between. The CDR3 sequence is CASKWIYSGNTIYF. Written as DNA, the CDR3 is TGTGCCAGCAAGTGGATATACTCTGGAAACACCATATATTTT.

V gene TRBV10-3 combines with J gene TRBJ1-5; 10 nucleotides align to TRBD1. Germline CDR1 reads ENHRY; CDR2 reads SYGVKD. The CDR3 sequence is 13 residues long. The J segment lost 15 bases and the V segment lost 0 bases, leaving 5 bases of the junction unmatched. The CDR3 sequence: CAISESIGQGGHF. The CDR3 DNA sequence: TGTGCCATCAGTGAGTCTATAGGACAGGGGGGGCATTTT.

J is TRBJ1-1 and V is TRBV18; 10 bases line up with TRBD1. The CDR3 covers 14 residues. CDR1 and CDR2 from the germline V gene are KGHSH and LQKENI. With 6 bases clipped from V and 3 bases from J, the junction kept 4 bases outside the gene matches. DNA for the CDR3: TGTGCCAGCTCTCGACAGGGGGCGCACACTGAAGCTTTCTTT. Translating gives CASSRQGAHTEAFF.

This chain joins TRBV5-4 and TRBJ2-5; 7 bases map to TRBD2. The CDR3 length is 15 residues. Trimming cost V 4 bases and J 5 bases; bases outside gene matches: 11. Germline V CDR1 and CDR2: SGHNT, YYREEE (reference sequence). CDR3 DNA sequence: TGTGCCAGCAGCCGAAGGGACGTCGGGGGGGAGACCCAGTACTTC. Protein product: CASSRRDVGGETQYF.

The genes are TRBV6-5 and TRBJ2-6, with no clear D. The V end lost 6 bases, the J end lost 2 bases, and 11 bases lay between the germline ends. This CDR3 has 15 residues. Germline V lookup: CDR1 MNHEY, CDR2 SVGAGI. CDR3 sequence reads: CASSLAFTGANVLTF. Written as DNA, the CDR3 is TGTGCCAGCAGCCTTGCCTTCACTGGGGCCAACGTCCTGACTTTC.

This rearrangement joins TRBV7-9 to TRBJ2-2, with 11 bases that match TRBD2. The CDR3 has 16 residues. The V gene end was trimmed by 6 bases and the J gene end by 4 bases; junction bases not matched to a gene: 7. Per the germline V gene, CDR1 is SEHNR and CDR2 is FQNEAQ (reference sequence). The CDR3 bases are TGTGCCAGCAGATTACTAGCGGGAGAGGGCACCGGGGAGCTGTTTTTT. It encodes CASRLLAGEGTGELFF.

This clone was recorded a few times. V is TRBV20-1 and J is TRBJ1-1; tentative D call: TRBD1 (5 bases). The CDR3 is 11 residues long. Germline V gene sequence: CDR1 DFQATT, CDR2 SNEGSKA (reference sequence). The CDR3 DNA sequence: TGCAGCATTATCAGGGATACGGAAGCTTTCTTT. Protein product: CSIIRDTEAFF.

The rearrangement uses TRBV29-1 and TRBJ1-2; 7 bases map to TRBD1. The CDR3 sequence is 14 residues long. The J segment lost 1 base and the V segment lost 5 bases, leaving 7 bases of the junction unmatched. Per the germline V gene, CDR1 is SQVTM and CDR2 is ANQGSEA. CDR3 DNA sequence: TGCAGCGTTACCTCAGGGGGGGGTAACTATGGCTACACCTTC. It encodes CSVTSGGGNYGYTF.

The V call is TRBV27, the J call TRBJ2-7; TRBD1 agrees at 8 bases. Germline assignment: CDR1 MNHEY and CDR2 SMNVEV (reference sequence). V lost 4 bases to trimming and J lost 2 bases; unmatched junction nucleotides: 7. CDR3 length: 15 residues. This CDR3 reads CASSSRQGLTYEQYF. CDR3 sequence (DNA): TGTGCCAGCAGTTCCCGACAGGGGCTAACCTACGAGCAGTACTTC.

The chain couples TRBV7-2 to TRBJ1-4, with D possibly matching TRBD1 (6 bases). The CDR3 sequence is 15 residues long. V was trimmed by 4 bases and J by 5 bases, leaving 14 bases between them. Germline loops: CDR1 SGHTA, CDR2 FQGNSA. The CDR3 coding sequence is TGTGCCAGCAGCTATGCAGGGGCAGGGAATGAAAAACTGTTTTTT. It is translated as CASSYAGAGNEKLFF.

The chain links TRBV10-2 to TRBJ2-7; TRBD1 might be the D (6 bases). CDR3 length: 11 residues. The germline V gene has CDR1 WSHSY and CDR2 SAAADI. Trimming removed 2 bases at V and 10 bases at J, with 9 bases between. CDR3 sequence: CASSETGNQYF. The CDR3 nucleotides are TGCGCCAGCAGTGAGACAGGGAATCAGTACTTC.